These T cell receptor beta chains were read from a single sample in a study of blood T cells in healthy people across ages. TCRdb re-called the 5' RACE reads through MiXCR, storing one row per CDR3 protein. The sample holds more than 1,000,000 distinct CDR3 sequences; roughly a quarter are singletons and the top ten take 0.75%. These sequences were also reported in another study, on T cells of mothers and their children.

Material: blood. The origin of the receptors is a girl aged 2 to 9 in good health. CDR3s include the opening cysteine and the closing phenylalanine or tryptophan. Fields, in order: J gene, D gene, clone size, V gene, CDR3 protein, CDR3 DNA. The D gene is left open where the match is weak. Not every row has a clone size; where given, it reads once, few, many or a size class.

TRBJ2-7	TRBD1	.	TRBV12-3/TRBV12-4	CASKFRGQGSLYEQYF	TGTGCCAGCAAGTTTCGAGGACAGGGTTCCCTCTACGAGCAGTACTTC
TRBJ2-1	.	.	TRBV20-1	CSAPDGVYNEQFF	TGCAGTGCCCCGGACGGCGTTTACAATGAGCAGTTCTTC
TRBJ1-1	.	.	TRBV20-1	CSASPTPQGIYTEAFF	TGCAGTGCTAGCCCCACGCCTCAGGGTATCTACACTGAAGCTTTCTTT
TRBJ2-1	.	few	TRBV20-1	CSAPGTGSSYNEQFF	TGCAGTGCTCCCGGGACGGGGAGCTCCTACAATGAGCAGTTCTTC
TRBJ2-7	.	.	TRBV6-1	CASSVGSSEQYF	TGTGCCAGCAGTGTTGGTAGCAGCGAGCAGTACTTC
TRBJ1-2	TRBD1	.	TRBV28	CASGGTDYGYTF	TGTGCCTCAGGAGGGACAGACTATGGCTACACCTTC
TRBJ2-5	TRBD1	many	TRBV9	CASSAGTEQETQYF	TGTGCCAGCAGCGCCGGGACAGAACAAGAGACCCAGTACTTC
TRBJ2-5	.	.	TRBV4-1	CASSQDRTTGVRAQYF	TGCGCCAGCAGCCAAGATCGGACTACAGGGGTCAGGGCCCAGTACTTC
TRBJ2-5	TRBD2	few	TRBV9	CASSVAVTSGRETQYF	TGTGCCAGCAGCGTAGCGGTGACTAGCGGGAGGGAGACCCAGTACTTC
TRBJ1-2	.	few	TRBV6-6	CASSYPGAYGYTF	TGTGCCAGCAGTTACCCAGGGGCCTATGGCTACACCTTC
TRBJ2-1	.	.	TRBV4-1	CASSPIVGRIYNEQFF	TGCGCCAGCAGCCCTATCGTCGGGAGAATCTACAATGAGCAGTTCTTC
TRBJ2-2	.	few	TRBV12-3/TRBV12-4	CAGSGLGAGELFF	TGTGCCGGGTCAGGGTTGGGCGCCGGGGAGCTGTTTTTT
TRBJ2-2	.	.	TRBV12-3/TRBV12-4	CASSLTGTRYTGELFF	TGTGCCAGCAGTTTAACCGGCACGCGGTACACCGGGGAGCTGTTTTTT
TRBJ2-7	.	.	TRBV7-2	CASSFFGGEPYEQYF	TGTGCCAGCAGCTTTTTTGGAGGGGAACCCTACGAGCAGTACTTC
TRBJ2-7	TRBD2	.	TRBV29-1	CSVSGLAGFYEQYF	TGCAGCGTTTCGGGACTAGCGGGATTCTACGAGCAGTACTTC
TRBJ2-5	TRBD2	few	TRBV2	CATQRENPLETQYF	TGTGCCACCCAGCGGGAGAACCCTCTGGAGACCCAGTACTTC
TRBJ2-1	TRBD2	few	TRBV2	CASSGGTSGRSAQFF	TGTGCCAGCAGTGGAGGAACTAGCGGGAGGTCAGCGCAGTTCTTC
TRBJ2-6	.	few	TRBV7-3	CASSLYGSGANVLTF	TGTGCCAGCAGCCTGTACGGCTCTGGGGCCAACGTCCTGACTTTC
TRBJ1-2	.	.	TRBV20-1	CSARPRGGGGYTF	TGCAGTGCTAGGCCAAGAGGTGGGGGCGGCTACACCTTC
TRBJ2-2	.	.	TRBV24-1	CATSESRGVNTGELFF	TGTGCCACCAGTGAAAGTAGAGGGGTGAACACCGGGGAGCTGTTTTTT
TRBJ2-2	.	.	TRBV6-5	CASSFFRRGRGTGELFF	TGTGCCAGCAGTTTCTTTCGTAGGGGCCGGGGGACCGGGGAGCTGTTTTTT
TRBJ2-1	.	.	TRBV28	CASKETGTYNEQFF	TGTGCCAGTAAAGAGACAGGTACTTACAATGAGCAGTTCTTC
TRBJ2-5	.	.	TRBV2	CASSAYLLTGREETQYF	TGTGCCAGCAGTGCCTACCTCCTCACAGGGCGGGAAGAGACCCAGTACTTC
TRBJ2-7	.	.	TRBV19	CASSSPNWEQYF	TGTGCCAGTAGTTCGCCCAATTGGGAGCAGTACTTC
TRBJ2-7	TRBD1	few	TRBV12-5	CASGLRPGQGDF	TGTGCTAGTGGTTTGCGCCCGGGACAGGGGGACTTC
TRBJ2-5	.	.	TRBV5-1	CASSSSYWLETQYF	TGCGCCAGCAGCTCTTCCTACTGGTTGGAGACCCAGTACTTC
TRBJ2-2	.	.	TRBV3-1	CASGWTSGELFF	TGTGCCAGCGGTTGGACCTCCGGGGAGCTGTTTTTT
TRBJ2-1	.	.	TRBV7-9	CASSYLAYNEQFF	TGTGCCAGCAGCTATCTAGCTTACAATGAGCAGTTCTTC
TRBJ2-3	.	once	TRBV9	CASSVDPTSTDTQYF	TGTGCCAGCAGCGTAGACCCCACGAGCACAGATACGCAGTATTTT
TRBJ2-7	.	.	TRBV29-1	CSVEGGDKDYEQYF	TGCAGCGTTGAAGGCGGAGACAAAGACTACGAGCAGTACTTC
TRBJ1-1	.	few	TRBV21-1	CASSPIFGDMNTEAFF	TGTGCCAGCAGCCCTATCTTCGGGGACATGAACACTGAAGCTTTCTTT
TRBJ1-6	.	few	TRBV7-2	CASSPSGPNNSPLHF	TGTGCCAGCAGCCCCTCGGGCCCAAATAATTCACCCCTCCACTTT
TRBJ2-5	.	few	TRBV6-6	CASSAAVARQETQYF	TGTGCCAGCAGTGCCGCCGTGGCTAGGCAAGAGACCCAGTACTTC
TRBJ1-2	.	.	TRBV3-1	CASSQGNGFAYGYTF	TGTGCCAGCAGCCAAGGTAACGGCTTCGCCTATGGCTACACCTTC
TRBJ2-7	.	.	TRBV28	CASTTVSYEQYF	TGTGCCAGCACTACCGTGAGCTACGAGCAGTACTTC
TRBJ1-2	.	.	TRBV7-9	CASSSIDAGYTF	TGTGCCAGCAGCTCGATAGACGCTGGCTACACCTTC
TRBJ1-1	.	few	TRBV27	CASSTRPRGNTEAFF	TGTGCCAGCAGTACGAGACCCCGGGGGAACACTGAAGCTTTCTTT